Shown below are 25 T cell receptor beta chains from a single sample sequenced in a study of blood T cell repertoires in COVID-19. Clones were read by immunoSEQ multiplex PCR, and TCRdb kept only the in-frame ones, dropping some. In the table there are 150,000 to 200,000 clones, roughly 82% of which are singletons. The sample comprised peripheral blood. The receptors shown here come from a woman under 40 with acute or convalescent COVID-19.

This chain connects TRBV27 to TRBJ2-7, with D maybe TRBD2 (7 bases). This CDR3 region has 14 residues. The V gene's germline CDR1 is MNHEY and CDR2 SMNVEV (reference sequence). Trimming shortened V by 3 bases and J by 2 bases, and 11 bases separated the two germline ends. CDR3 sequence: CASSFRGAPYEQYF. The CDR3 DNA reads TGTGCCAGCAGTTTTCGGGGGGCGCCCTACGAGCAGTACTTC.

The genes are TRBV21-1 and TRBJ2-2; the table's D call TRBD1 went unverified against the DNA. TRBV21-1 is deemed a pseudogene. This CDR3 spans 16 amino acids. The CDR3 here is CASTSDEDRVRGELFF. CDR3 nucleotides: TGTGCCAGCACCTCAGACGAAGACAGGGTCCGGGGGGAGCTGTTTTTT.

This chain joins TRBV12-3 or TRBV12-4 and TRBJ1-2; D remains unclear. There are 13 residues in the CDR3. V gave up 6 bases and J gave up 13 bases, with 21 bases separating them. CDR3 sequence reads: CASSRPGGLLLTF. The DNA of the CDR3 is TGTGCCAGCAGCCGGCCTGGCGGGCTTCTCCTCACCTTC.

The CDR3 here is CASSIGLAGYNEQFF. The CDR3 DNA follows: TGTGCCAGTAGTATCGGACTAGCGGGGTACAATGAGCAGTTCTTC. The chain combines TRBV19 with TRBJ2-1, with 12 bases aligning to TRBD2. Germline lookup yields CDR1 LNHDA and CDR2 SQIVND (reference sequence). V shed 3 bases, J shed 4 bases, and the junction held 1 base outside the gene matches. The CDR3 extends over 15 amino acids.

This clone was detected only a few times. The V gene is TRBV9, the J gene TRBJ1-1; no clear D gene. CDR1 is SGDLS, CDR2 YYNGEE, per germline. Trimming pared 3 bases from V and 1 base from J, leaving 10 bases between. This CDR3 region has 14 residues. The CDR3 DNA reads as TGTGCCAGCAGCGGCCCCGGTACGAACACTGAAGCTTTCTTT. It translates to CASSGPGTNTEAFF.

This rearrangement joins TRBV29-1 to TRBJ1-1; D is possibly TRBD1 (5 bases). Germline V CDR1 and CDR2: SQVTM, ANQGSEA. The CDR3 is 15 amino acids. V gave up 1 base and J gave up 4 bases, with 16 bases separating them. The CDR3 is CSVEVSGREGTEAFF. The CDR3 DNA sequence: TGCAGCGTTGAAGTTTCAGGGAGGGAAGGCACTGAAGCTTTCTTT.

The genes are TRBV5-4 and TRBJ1-2; D may be TRBD1 (5 bases). V gave up 3 bases and J gave up 3 bases, with 12 bases separating them. The CDR3 loop spans 14 amino acids. Germline V gives CDR1 SGHNT, CDR2 YYREEE (reference sequence). DNA for the CDR3: TGTGCCAGCAGCTCAAACAAAGGGGACTATGGCTACACCTTC. This sequence encodes CASSSNKGDYGYTF.

The chain combines TRBV10-1 with TRBJ2-3; D not resolved. There are 14 residues in the CDR3. CDR1 and CDR2 from the germline V gene are WNHNN and SYGVQD (reference sequence). V was cut by 0 bases and J by 0 bases, with 4 bases left in between. The CDR3 protein is CASSESRSTDTQYF. The DNA for the CDR3 is TGCGCCAGCAGTGAGTCGCGAAGCACAGATACGCAGTATTTT.

The gene calls are TRBV18 and TRBJ1-5; D gene ambiguous. CDR1 and CDR2 (germline): KGHSH, LQKENI. With 2 bases removed from V and 0 bases from J, the gap between germline ends came to 8 bases. The CDR3 consists of 15 residues. The CDR3 region has the DNA TGTGCCAGCTCACCATCACAGCTTAGCAATCAGCCCCAGCATTTT. Amino acids: CASSPSQLSNQPQHF.

The V call is TRBV5-1, the J call TRBJ2-1; weak D call: TRBD2 (5 bases). The length of the CDR3 is 17 residues. Trimming stripped 0 bases from V and 4 bases from J, with 17 bases between. The germline CDR1 and CDR2 sequences are SGHRS and YFSETQ. Here the CDR3 reads CASSLEGGLTPYNEQFF. The CDR3 nucleotides read TGCGCCAGCAGCTTGGAAGGCGGGCTTACCCCGTACAATGAGCAGTTCTTC.

Comment on this clone: Its ends do not fully match the called genes, so a read error is possible. The chain has TRBV28 and TRBJ1-1; D unresolved. This CDR3 contains 13 residues. In germline, CDR1 is MDHEN, CDR2 SYDVKM. The CDR3 nucleotides are TGTGCCAGCATTGAGGGAGGTAACATTGAAGCTTTCTTT. Translating it yields CASIEGGNIEAFF.

The rearrangement links TRBV7-9 to TRBJ1-4; 8 positions agree with TRBD1. The CDR3 runs to 16 residues. Trimming at V came to 2 bases and at J to 3 bases, leaving 5 bases not matched to a gene. CDR1 and CDR2 (germline): SEHNR, FQNEAQ (reference sequence). The CDR3 DNA sequence: TGTGCCAGCAGCTTACGGGACAGGCGTTCTAATGAAAAACTGTTTTTT. It yields the protein CASSLRDRRSNEKLFF.

This clone was picked up one time. The V gene is TRBV28, the J gene TRBJ1-2; 8 positions agree with TRBD1. V lost 6 bases to trimming and J lost 3 bases; unmatched junction nucleotides: 6. Germline assignment: CDR1 MDHEN and CDR2 SYDVKM. CDR3 length equals 14 residues. The CDR3 spells CASSAPDRDYGYTF. As DNA, the CDR3 is TGTGCCAGCAGCGCGCCGGACAGGGACTATGGCTACACCTTC.

The chain carries TRBV19 and TRBJ1-2; no clear D. Germline V gene lookup returns CDR1 LNHDA and CDR2 SQIVND (reference sequence). This CDR3 is built from 15 residues. Trimming took 7 bases from V and 0 from J, leaving 15 bases between them. CDR3 nucleotides: TGTGCCAGTACCTATAGTGGTCTGACTAACTATGGCTACACCTTC. Translating it yields CASTYSGLTNYGYTF.

The chain combines TRBV11-1 with TRBJ2-1, with a tentative D call TRBD2 (5 bases). The germline V and J ends were trimmed by 6 bases and 8 bases, with 11 bases remaining between them. Per the germline V gene, CDR1 is SGHAT and CDR2 is FQDESV (reference sequence). CDR3 length equals 12 residues. The CDR3 coding sequence is TGTGCCAGCAGTCAACTAGTCGATGAGCAGTTCTTC. This gives the protein CASSQLVDEQFF. Drawing the rest from reference TRBV11-1 and TRBJ2-1, the complete variable domain is EAEVAQSPRYKITEKSQAVAFWCDPISGHATLYWYRQILGQGPELLVQFQDESVVDDSQLPKDRFSAERLKGVDSTLKIQPAELGDSAMYLCASSQLVDEQFFGPGTRLTVL.

This clone was seen once. The chain links TRBV30 to TRBJ1-2, with D unresolved. V dropped 4 bases and J dropped 4 bases, with 13 bases sitting between them. Germline values: CDR1 GTSNPN, CDR2 SVGIG (reference sequence). The CDR3 is 13 amino acids. This CDR3 reads CAWKTGISYGYTF. CDR3 in DNA: TGTGCCTGGAAGACCGGGATAAGCTATGGCTACACCTTC.

The chain recombines TRBV25-1 with TRBJ1-2; D is ambiguous. This CDR3 spans 13 amino acids. Trimming took 2 bases from V and 6 from J, leaving 10 bases between them. The germline CDR1 and CDR2 sequences are MGHDK and SYGVNS. The DNA for the CDR3 is TGTGCCAGCAGTGAACGTGGGAGGGATGGCTACACCTTC. Its protein product is CASSERGRDGYTF.

The V and J genes are TRBV2 and TRBJ2-2; tentatively, D is TRBD2 (5 bases). CDR3 size: 15 residues. From germline, CDR1 is SNHLY and CDR2 FYNNEI. V was trimmed by 4 bases and J by 5 bases, leaving 14 bases between them. Here the CDR3 reads CASSVVPGGTGELFF. As DNA, the CDR3 is TGTGCCAGCAGTGTGGTCCCAGGAGGAACCGGGGAGCTGTTTTTT. The whole variable domain, filled in from reference TRBV2 and TRBJ2-2, reads EPEVTQTPSHQVTQMGQEVILRCVPISNHLYFYWYRQILGQKVEFLVSFYNNEISEKSEIFDDQFSVERPDGSNFTLKIRSTKLEDSAMYFCASSVVPGGTGELFFGEGSRLTVL.

This clone was found once. The rearrangement links TRBV6-5 to TRBJ1-2, with a weak D call TRBD1 (5 bases). Trimming shortened V by 6 bases and J by 0 bases, and 14 bases separated the two germline ends. CDR1 and CDR2 (germline): MNHEY, SVGAGI. The CDR3 is 15 residues long. The CDR3 spells CASSPSGRANYGYTF. CDR3 nucleotides: TGTGCCAGCAGCCCGTCGGGCAGGGCTAACTATGGCTACACCTTC.

This clone was observed once. The chain couples TRBV7-2 to TRBJ1-1, with D maybe TRBD1 (6 bases). CDR3 length: 16 amino acids. The V end was cut by 1 base, the J end by 4 bases, with 16 bases between. The V gene's germline CDR1 is SGHTA and CDR2 FQGNSA. CDR3 loop: CASSLEPTGTRTEAFF. For the CDR3, the DNA is TGTGCCAGCAGCTTAGAACCTACAGGGACACGCACTGAAGCTTTCTTT.

V gene TRBV24-1 combines with J gene TRBJ2-2; 8 bases align to TRBD1. The germline V gene encodes CDR1 KGHDR and CDR2 SFDVKD. After removal of 8 bases from V and 7 bases from J, the junction contained 5 bases not matched to a gene. This CDR3 spans 13 amino acids. The CDR3 region has the DNA TGTGCCACCACCCCGACAGGGGACGGGGAGCTGTTTTTT. It specifies CATTPTGDGELFF.

In this sample, this clone turned up many times. The CDR3 DNA follows: TGTGCCAGCAGTTTTTACAGCGGAGCAGGGGAAGGCTACACCTTC. This codes for CASSFYSGAGEGYTF. V and J are TRBV7-9 and TRBJ1-2, with D maybe TRBD1 (6 bases). CDR1 SEHNR and CDR2 FQNEAQ come from the germline V gene (reference sequence). V shed 6 bases and J shed 8 bases, with 22 bases lying between them. The CDR3 extends over 15 amino acids.

The chain links TRBV28 to TRBJ2-7, with a weak D call TRBD1 (5 bases). Looked up from germline, CDR1 is MDHEN and CDR2 is SYDVKM. The CDR3 covers 16 residues. The V and J ends lost 5 bases and 6 bases respectively, with 23 bases between them. In DNA, the CDR3 is TGTGCCAGCAGTCCACCAATAGGGGTTGGATTACGCGAGCAGTACTTC. Its translation: CASSPPIGVGLREQYF.

V is TRBV7-9 and J is TRBJ1-2; D gene ambiguous. The CDR3 has 13 residues. The V end was cut by 1 base, the J end by 8 bases, with 11 bases between. In germline, CDR1 is SEHNR, CDR2 FQNEAQ (reference sequence). CDR3 nucleotides: TGTGCCAGCAGCTTAGGAGGCAGTAAAGGCTACACCTTC. Protein sequence: CASSLGGSKGYTF.

Points on this clone: Other DNA sequences from this sample encode an identical CDR3 as well. This chain links TRBV27 with TRBJ1-1; D is uncertain. The V and J ends lost 3 bases and 1 base respectively, with 6 bases between them. Germline values: CDR1 MNHEY, CDR2 SMNVEV (reference sequence). There are 13 residues in the CDR3. The CDR3: CASSFSSNTEAFF. The DNA of the CDR3 is TGTGCCAGCAGTTTCTCGTCGAACACTGAAGCTTTCTTT.